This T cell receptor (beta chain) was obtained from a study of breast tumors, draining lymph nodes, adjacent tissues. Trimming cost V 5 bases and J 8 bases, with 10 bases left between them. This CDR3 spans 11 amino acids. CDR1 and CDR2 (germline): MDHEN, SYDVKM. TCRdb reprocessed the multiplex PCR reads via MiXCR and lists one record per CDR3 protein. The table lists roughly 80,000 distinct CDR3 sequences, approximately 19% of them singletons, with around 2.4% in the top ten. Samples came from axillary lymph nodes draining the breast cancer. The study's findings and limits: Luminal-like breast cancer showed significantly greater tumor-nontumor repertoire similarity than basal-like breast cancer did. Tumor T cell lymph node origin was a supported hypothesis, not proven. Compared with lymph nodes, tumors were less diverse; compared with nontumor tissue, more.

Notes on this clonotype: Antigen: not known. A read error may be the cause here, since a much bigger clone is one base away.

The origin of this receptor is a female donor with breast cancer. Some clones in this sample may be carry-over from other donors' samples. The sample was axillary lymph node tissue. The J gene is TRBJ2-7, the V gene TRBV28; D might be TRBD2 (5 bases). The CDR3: CASSPPGKQYF. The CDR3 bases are TGTGCCAGCAGTCCTCCGGGGAAGCAGTACTTC.